The present TCR beta chain was sequenced within a study of CD8 T cell repertoires and HIV-1 epitope variants. Study results and caveats: Of nine antigen-specific beta clonotypes, six appeared to cross-react with escape variants.

On this clone: Antigen specificity is unknown.

Germline lookup yields CDR1 SGHTA and CDR2 FQGNSA. The CDR3 spans 14 residues. V was pared by 5 bases and J by 8 bases, with 15 bases between. The method was immunoSEQ multiplex PCR; TCRdb's version includes in-frame clones alone and lacks a portion of them. This sample carries about 4,900 clones, 50% to 75% of them seen once, and the ten largest clones take about 46%. The V gene is TRBV7-2, the J gene TRBJ1-4; D is possibly TRBD1 (6 bases). This receptor was identified in a male donor with HIV. The sequenced sample consisted of cultured CD8+ T cells derived from PBMCs. CDR3 sequence: CASSGAGAREKLFF. In DNA, the CDR3 is TGTGCCAGCAGCGGAGCGGGGGCTCGAGAAAAACTGTTTTTT.